The 8 T cell receptor beta chains listed next were all sequenced from one sample in a study of cytomegalovirus exposure and HLA in healthy donors. The PCR employed 60 Vbeta primers together with 13 Jbeta primers. TCRdb's copy holds only in-frame clones and misses some; the assay was immunoSEQ multiplex PCR. The table has 90,000 to 130,000 clones, over 65% seen once; the top ten hold around 1.3%. Sequenced material: PBMCs. These receptors all come from a woman aged 25 to 39 in good health and CMV-seronegative.

This chain's CDR3 is CASNNFLRRLCSSDTQYF. The CDR3 nucleotides read TGTGCCAGCAACAACTTCCTCAGACGACTATGTAGCTCAGATACGCAGTATTTT. This chain joins TRBV5-4 and TRBJ2-3; a weak D match, TRBD2 (5 bases). The CDR3 loop spans 18 amino acids. With 6 bases removed from V and 4 bases from J, the gap between germline ends came to 27 bases. Per germline, CDR1 SGHNT and CDR2 YYREEE (reference sequence).

Remarks on this clone: One end of the junction fails to match germline, which may point to a read error. The gene calls are TRBV7-9 and TRBJ2-7, with D possibly being TRBD1 (7 bases). The V gene's germline CDR1 is SEHNR and CDR2 FQNEAQ (reference sequence). This CDR3 has 13 residues. The CDR3 DNA is TGTGCCAGCAGCCCAGGCGGGGACAGCCCCTTGGGATTC. Translated, it gives CASSPGGDSPLGF.

This clone has a handful of counts. The genes are TRBV7-8 and TRBJ2-5, with TRBD1 identical over 9 bases. This CDR3 has 15 amino acids. The germline CDR1 and CDR2 sequences are SGHVS and FQNEAQ. Trimming at V came to 5 bases and at J to 3 bases, leaving 7 bases not matched to a gene. The CDR3 coding sequence is TGTGCCAGCAGCCCCCCCGGGACAGGGAAAGAGACCCAGTACTTC. It yields the protein CASSPPGTGKETQYF.

The rearrangement links TRBV29-1 to TRBJ2-7, with D possibly matching TRBD1 (5 bases). This CDR3 contains 12 residues. Germline V lookup: CDR1 SQVTM, CDR2 ANQGSEA. Trimming stripped 1 base from V and 3 bases from J, with 7 bases between. The CDR3 loop is CSVEAGFYEQYF. CDR3 coding DNA: TGCAGCGTTGAAGCAGGGTTCTACGAGCAGTACTTC.

The chain is built from TRBV7-2 and TRBJ2-1; TRBD2 matches at 7 bases. CDR3 length equals 12 residues. Germline loops: CDR1 SGHTA, CDR2 FQGNSA. Losses at the gene ends were 3 bases for V and 9 bases for J; bases not matched to a gene: 2. CDR3 DNA: TGTGCCAGCAGCTTGGGGGGGAGTGAGCAGTTCTTC. Its translation is CASSLGGSEQFF.

This clone was found once. This chain joins TRBV30 and TRBJ2-1; unclear D gene. Germline assignment: CDR1 GTSNPN and CDR2 SVGIG (reference sequence). The CDR3 runs to 10 residues. Trimming took off 5 bases at V and 12 bases at J, with 11 bases between the two ends. As DNA, the CDR3 is TGTGCCTGGGGTTTAATGAGGCAGTTCTTC. Its protein is CAWGLMRQFF. Based on the CDR3 plus reference TRBV30 and TRBJ2-1, the full variable domain is SQTIHQWPATLVQPVGSPLSLECTVEGTSNPNLYWYRQAAGRGLQLLFYSVGIGQISSEVPQNLSASRPQDRQFILSSKKLLLSDSGFYLCAWGLMRQFFGPGTRLTVL.

The V gene is TRBV10-3, the J gene TRBJ2-1; 10 bases are shared with TRBD2. Trimming removed 6 bases from V and 4 bases from J; junction bases left unmatched: 6. Germline V lookup: CDR1 ENHRY, CDR2 SYGVKD. This CDR3 is built from 15 residues. CDR3 in amino acids: CAISRLAGVYNEQFF. CDR3 bases: TGTGCCATCAGCCGGCTAGCGGGGGTATACAATGAGCAGTTCTTC.

V gene TRBV6-5 combines with J gene TRBJ2-1; weak D call: TRBD1 (5 bases). The CDR3 runs 16 residues. CDR1 is MNHEY and CDR2 is SVGAGI in the germline V gene. V was pared by 0 bases and J by 6 bases, with 15 bases between. The CDR3 DNA is TGTGCCAGCAGTTACTCAACGAGGACAAGGTTCAATGAGCAGTTCTTC. Its protein is CASSYSTRTRFNEQFF.